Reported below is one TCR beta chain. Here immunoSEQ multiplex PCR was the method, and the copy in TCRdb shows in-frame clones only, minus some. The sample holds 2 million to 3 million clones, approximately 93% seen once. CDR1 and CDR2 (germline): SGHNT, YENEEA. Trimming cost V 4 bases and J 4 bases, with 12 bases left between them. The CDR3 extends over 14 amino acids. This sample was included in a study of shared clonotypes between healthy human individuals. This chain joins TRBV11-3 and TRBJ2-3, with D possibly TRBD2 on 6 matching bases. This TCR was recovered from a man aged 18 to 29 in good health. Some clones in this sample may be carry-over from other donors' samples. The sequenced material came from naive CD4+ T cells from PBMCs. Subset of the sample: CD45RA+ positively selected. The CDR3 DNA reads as TGTGCCAGCAGCTCGGGAGTACGGGCAGATACGCAGTATTTT. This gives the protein CASSSGVRADTQYF.